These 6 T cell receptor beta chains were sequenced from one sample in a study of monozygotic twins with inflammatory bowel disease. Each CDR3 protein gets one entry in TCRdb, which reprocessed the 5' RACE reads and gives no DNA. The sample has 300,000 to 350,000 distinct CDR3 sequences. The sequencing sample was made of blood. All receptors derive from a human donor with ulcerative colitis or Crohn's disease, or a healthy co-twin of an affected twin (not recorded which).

This chain's CDR3 is CASSTGISGNTIYF. The chain joins TRBV7-3 to TRBJ1-3. This CDR3 contains 14 residues. CDR1 SGHTA and CDR2 FQGTGA come from the germline V gene.

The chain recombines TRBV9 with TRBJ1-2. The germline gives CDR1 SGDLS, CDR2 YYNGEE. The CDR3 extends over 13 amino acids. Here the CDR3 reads CASSDAEDYGYTF. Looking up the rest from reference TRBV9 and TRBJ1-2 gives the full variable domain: DSGVTQTPKHLITATGQRVTLRCSPRSGDLSVYWYQQSLDQGLQFLIQYYNGEERAKGNILERFSAQQFPDLHSELNLSSLELGDSALYFCASSDAEDYGYTFGSGTRLTVV.

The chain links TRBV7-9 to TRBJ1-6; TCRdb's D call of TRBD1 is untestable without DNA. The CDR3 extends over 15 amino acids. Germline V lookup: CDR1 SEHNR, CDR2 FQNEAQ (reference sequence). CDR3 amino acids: CASSLGTGGPQVLHF. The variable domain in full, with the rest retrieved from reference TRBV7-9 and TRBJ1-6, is DTGVSQNPRHKITKRGQNVTFRCDPISEHNRLYWYRQTLGQGPEFLTYFQNEAQLEKSRLLSDRFSAERPKGSFSTLEIQRTEQGDSAMYLCASSLGTGGPQVLHFGNGTRLTVT.

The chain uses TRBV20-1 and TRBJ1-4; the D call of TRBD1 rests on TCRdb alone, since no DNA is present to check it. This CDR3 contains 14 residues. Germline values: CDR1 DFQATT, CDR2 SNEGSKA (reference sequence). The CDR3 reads CSARAGTGGEKLFF.

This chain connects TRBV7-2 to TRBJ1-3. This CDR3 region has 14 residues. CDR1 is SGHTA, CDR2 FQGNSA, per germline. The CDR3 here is CASSLGTSGNTIYF.

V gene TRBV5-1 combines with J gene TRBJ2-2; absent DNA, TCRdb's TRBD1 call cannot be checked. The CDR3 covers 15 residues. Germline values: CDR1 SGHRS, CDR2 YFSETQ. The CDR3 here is CASRAGTVNTGELFF.